This is a list of T cell receptor beta chains from one sample in a study of early stage breast cancer tumors. Measured with immunoSEQ multiplex PCR; TCRdb has only the in-frame clones, and not every one. The sample shows more than 55,000 clones, around 80% of them seen only once. Sequenced sample: blood. The receptors were sampled from a person aged 35 to 50 with breast cancer. Each CDR3 is given with its conserved first and last residue.

>TRBJ1-5|TRBV19
CAGGLGAQPQHF
>TRBJ1-5|TRBV7-8
CASSLGVGQTQPQHF
>TRBJ2-3|TRBV18
CASSPKRLATDTQYF
>TRBJ1-1|TRBV5-8
CASRPGQLNTEAFF
>TRBJ1-1|TRBV11-2
CASSLVRDTEAFF
>TRBJ2-6|TRBV5-1
CASKQGSSGANVLTF
>TRBJ2-5|TRBV5-1
CASSPPRQGVETQYF
>TRBJ1-5|TRBV6-5
CASSYTTGANQPQHF
>TRBJ2-5|TRBV11-2
CASSPLETQYF
>TRBJ2-7|TRBV18
CASSLTGTSYEQYF
>TRBJ2-2|TRBV9
CASSVTATNTGELFF
>TRBJ1-4|TRBV6-6
CASSYAADNEKLFF
>TRBJ2-7|TRBV19
CASSPDRGSYEQYF
>TRBJ2-3|TRBV7-3
CASSLKLEGPDTQYF
>TRBJ2-2|TRBV19
CASAPRDRATGELFF
>TRBJ1-1|TRBV11-2
CASRGLWGPGGTEAFF
>TRBJ2-7|TRBV2
CASRGDSIAQYF
>TRBJ2-1|TRBV7-9
CASSYQASYNEQFF
>TRBJ1-5|TRBV4-1
CASSSVRGRDQPQHF
>TRBJ2-2|TRBV7-2
CASSMPLTGSNTGELFF
>TRBJ1-5|TRBV28
CASTTGTGNQPQHF
>TRBJ1-1|TRBV28
CASSYWAALQNTEAFF
>TRBJ2-3|TRBV2
CASSNPTDTQYF
>TRBJ2-6|TRBV19
CASSPGSSGANVLTF
>TRBJ2-7|TRBV18
CASSPPVPSYEQYF
>TRBJ2-2|TRBV7-3
CASSASGSGELFF
>TRBJ1-1|TRBV6-1
CASSEALGGYMNTEAFF
>TRBJ2-6|TRBV6-1
CASSGGTGVSGANVLTF
>TRBJ1-5|TRBV6-1
CASSRTDSNQPQHF
>TRBJ2-7|TRBV9
CASSARDSSYEQYF
>TRBJ2-5|TRBV7-7
CASSPGVLETQYF
>TRBJ2-1|TRBV27
CASSPPGLAGGNEQFF
>TRBJ2-2|TRBV10-3
CAISESPYTGELFF
>TRBJ2-3|TRBV5-1
CASSQRQGSDTQYF
>TRBJ1-2|TRBV18
CASSPPAGRGYGYTF